The 5 T cell receptor beta chains in this list originate from one sample, sequenced in a study of blood T cell repertoires in COVID-19. TCRdb's copy holds only in-frame clones and misses some; the assay was immunoSEQ multiplex PCR. The sample shows some 250,000 clones, roughly 91% of them seen only once. Sequencing was done on a sample of PBMCs or T cells enriched from blood (not recorded which). All receptors derive from a man aged 40-49 years who had recovered from COVID-19.

The rearrangement uses TRBV9 and TRBJ1-1, with TRBD1 as a possible D gene (5 bases). V lost 0 bases and J 1 base, leaving 10 bases between the germline ends. Germline CDR1 reads SGDLS; CDR2 reads YYNGEE. The CDR3 is 15 amino acids. The CDR3 loop reads CASSVVSRGNTEAFF. The CDR3 nucleotides read TGTGCCAGCAGCGTAGTCTCAAGGGGGAACACTGAAGCTTTCTTT.

This chain joins TRBV7-8 and TRBJ1-2; TRBD1 matches at 7 bases. The CDR3 runs 12 residues. Germline V CDR1 and CDR2: SGHVS, FQNEAQ. V gave up 4 bases and J gave up 6 bases; unmatched junction bases: 2. The DNA of the CDR3 is TGTGCCAGCAGCTCCCAGGGGGATGGCTACACCTTC. Protein: CASSSQGDGYTF.

The chain joins TRBV16 to TRBJ2-3; the match to TRBD1 covers 7 bases. The CDR3 covers 15 residues. Germline trimming cut 2 bases from V and 3 bases from J; bases unmatched to any gene: 5. CDR1 is KGHSY and CDR2 is FQNENV in the germline V gene. The CDR3 is CASSQGQVGTDTQYF. CDR3 nucleotide sequence: TGTGCCAGCAGCCAAGGACAGGTTGGTACAGATACGCAGTATTTT.

J is TRBJ1-2 and V is TRBV6-5; D call uncertain. The CDR3 covers 14 residues. Trimming pared 2 bases from V and 3 bases from J, leaving 10 bases between. CDR1 and CDR2 from the germline V gene are MNHEY and SVGAGI. The CDR3 spells CASSYGGLDYGYTF. The CDR3 DNA reads as TGTGCCAGCAGTTACGGAGGGTTGGACTATGGCTACACCTTC.

The chain combines TRBV29-1 with TRBJ2-3; D might be TRBD1 (6 bases). Germline V gene lookup returns CDR1 SQVTM and CDR2 ANQGSEA. The CDR3 loop spans 15 amino acids. V lost 2 bases and J 0 bases, leaving 12 bases between the germline ends. The CDR3 region is CSVESHRASTDTQYF. The CDR3 DNA sequence: TGCAGCGTTGAAAGTCACAGGGCGAGCACAGATACGCAGTATTTT.